This T cell receptor (beta chain) was identified during a study of monozygotic twins with inflammatory bowel disease. An amount of 3,500 to 4,500 ng of total RNA was used for each TCR library. From the 5' RACE reads, TCRdb lists one entry per CDR3 protein and no DNA. The repertoire table contains around 380,000 distinct CDR3 sequences. Each donor supplied more than 2 ml of blood. From germline, CDR1 is MNHEY and CDR2 SVGAGI. This CDR3 contains 14 residues. A remark on this clonotype: Its target is unknown.

Study-level results: Relative to healthy twins, IBD patients had fewer clonotypes in common with others, a gap that was especially apparent with disease activity. Those with IBD had lower TCRbeta diversity (inverse Simpson) than their healthy co-twins did.

The sample consisted of blood. This receptor was obtained from a human donor with ulcerative colitis or Crohn's disease, or a healthy co-twin of an affected twin (not recorded which). This chain uses TRBV6-5 with TRBJ2-7. The CDR3 region is CASSYSTSLYEQYF.